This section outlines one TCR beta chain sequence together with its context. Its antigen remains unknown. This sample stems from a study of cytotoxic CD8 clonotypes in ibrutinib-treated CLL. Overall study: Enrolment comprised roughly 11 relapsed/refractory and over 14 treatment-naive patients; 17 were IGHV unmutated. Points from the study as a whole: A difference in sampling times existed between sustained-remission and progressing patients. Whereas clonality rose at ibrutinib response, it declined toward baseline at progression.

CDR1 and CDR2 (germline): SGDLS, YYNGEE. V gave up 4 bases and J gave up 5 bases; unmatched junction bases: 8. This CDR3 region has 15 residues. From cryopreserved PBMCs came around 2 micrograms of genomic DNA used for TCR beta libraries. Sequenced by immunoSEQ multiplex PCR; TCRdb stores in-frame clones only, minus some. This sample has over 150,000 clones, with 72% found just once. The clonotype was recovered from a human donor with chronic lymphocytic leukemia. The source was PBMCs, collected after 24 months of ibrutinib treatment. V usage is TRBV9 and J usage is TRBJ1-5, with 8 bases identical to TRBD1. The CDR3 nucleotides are TGTGCCAGCAGCCCGTCGGGACAGGCTGATCAGCCCCAGCATTTT. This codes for CASSPSGQADQPQHF.